This paragraph reports one T cell receptor beta chain. Its binding antigen is unknown. The sample holds no much larger clone one base away, and base qualities are not on file. This sample stems from a study of blood T cell repertoires in COVID-19 (dated by TCRdb to between 2020 and 2021). With respect to the entire study: Collaborator samples came from the United States, Italy and Spain and covered acute and convalescent phases of COVID-19. The repertoires were made available in a free public database intended to serve as a resource for research on the immune response to SARS-CoV-2. Deeply sampled blood TCRbeta repertoires from subjects exposed to, actively infected with, or recovered from COVID-19 were included in the dataset. Where HLA class I and class II types were available, the types were taken from metadata supplied by the sample provider, not from assay-based typing. The material from the prospective study consisted of cDNA or gDNA derived from T cells, B-cell-depleted T cells, or PBMCs. Samples were obtained from the ongoing ImmuneRACE study (first 160 participants) and from 1,254 subjects provided by 6 global collaborators. A de-identified subject ID, COVID-19 status, age in years and sex were almost always included in the sample metadata. The investigation overall reported the following: Clinical and demographic metadata were provided uncurated, with the amount varying by source and participant.

The germline V gene provides CDR1 SGHDT and CDR2 YYEEEE. CDR3 length: 14 amino acids, cysteine to phenylalanine. The read is trimmed to its CDR3 DNA, 42 bases read in frame from base 1. V lost 0 bases and J lost 0 bases; the stretch between them is 6 bases long. TCRbeta CDR3 regions were amplified from genomic DNA using the immunoSEQ Assay, a bias-controlled multiplex PCR. Turning to the authors' computational methods: Nucleated cell counts per sample were estimated from amplification of reference gene primers within the assay. To quantify the absolute abundance of each unique TCRbeta CDR3 rearrangement, sequence reads were collapsed and filtered. For each sample, productive Simpson clonality was calculated as the square root of Simpson's diversity index over productive rearrangements. The immuneACCESS repertoire file appears here via TCRdb, limited to in-frame rearrangements. These files lack a portion of the clones; in checked studies, under half of the deficit traces to unresolved V genes, and the cause of the others is not known. V, J and clone size are taken as reported in that table, and D and trimming were inferred from the DNA itself. This sample lists over 90,000 clones; 70% to 90% were detected once. The top ten constitute around 2% of the sample.

Each collaborating institution followed its own protocols to collect whole blood in K2EDTA tubes. For TCRbeta analysis, collaborator samples were shipped as frozen whole blood, as isolated PBMCs, or as DNA extracted from either sample type. This chain is built from TRBV5-6 and TRBJ1-2; too little of a D gene remains to name it. This TCR derives from a man aged 45-60 years with active COVID-19. Source material: peripheral blood. The sequence in DNA is TGTGCCAGCAGCTTGGGTAGCTCTAACTATGGCTACACCTTC. Its amino acids are CASSLGSSNYGYTF.